These 28 T cell receptor beta chains were all obtained from the same sample, sequenced in a study of T cell repertoires in ileal Crohn's disease. Time point denoted: neoterminal ileum biopsy at postoperative endoscopy, about 6 months after surgery. Repertoires were generated with immunoSEQ multiplex PCR, while TCRdb's copy carries only in-frame clones and drops some. The sample carries some 10,000 clones, roughly 75% recorded once. The specimen was ileal tissue. These receptors were collected from an adult with Crohn's disease.

CDR3 residues: CASKRNQETQYF. The CDR3 DNA reads as TGTGCCAGCAAGAGAAACCAAGAGACCCAGTACTTC. The chain carries TRBV2 and TRBJ2-5; D unclear. There are 12 residues in the CDR3. Trimming left V 7 bases short and J 0 bases short, with 6 bases between. Germline V CDR1 and CDR2: SNHLY, FYNNEI.

The chain is built from TRBV4-1 and TRBJ2-3, with D tentatively TRBD2 (6 bases). The V end lost 2 bases, the J end lost 2 bases, and 11 bases lay between the germline ends. This CDR3 contains 15 residues. Germline V gene lookup returns CDR1 MGHRA and CDR2 YSYEKL. The CDR3 loop reads CASSQRGGTTDTQYF. CDR3 nucleotide sequence: TGCGCCAGCAGCCAAAGGGGCGGGACCACAGATACGCAGTATTTT.

This clone was found a few times. The chain combines TRBV10-3 with TRBJ1-3; D may be TRBD1 (6 bases). Per germline, CDR1 ENHRY and CDR2 SYGVKD. The V end lost 4 bases, the J end lost 7 bases, and 11 bases lay between the germline ends. This CDR3 is 13 amino acids long. The CDR3 DNA is TGTGCCATCAGTGTAGGCCAGGGGAACACCATATATTTT. Translated, it gives CAISVGQGNTIYF.

The chain has TRBV7-3 and TRBJ2-2; no clear D. The CDR3 has 14 residues. Trimming shortened V by 4 bases and J by 0 bases, and 6 bases separated the two germline ends. Germline V gene lookup returns CDR1 SGHTA and CDR2 FQGTGA. The chain's CDR3 is CASSSTPNTGELFF. The CDR3 DNA is TGTGCCAGCAGCTCGACACCGAACACCGGGGAGCTGTTTTTT.

This chain uses TRBV14 with TRBJ2-5; TRBD2 matches 8 bases. CDR3 length: 15 residues. V dropped 0 bases and J dropped 2; count of bases not matched to a gene: 2. CDR1 and CDR2 (germline): SGHDN, FVKESK. The CDR3 nucleotides are TGTGCCAGCAGCCAAGACGGACTAGCTCAAGAGACCCAGTACTTC. It is translated as CASSQDGLAQETQYF.

The CDR3: CASSLRTDSYNEQFF. CDR3 DNA sequence: TGTGCCAGCAGCCTCCGGACAGACTCCTACAATGAGCAGTTCTTC. The genes are TRBV9 and TRBJ2-1, with D maybe TRBD1 (6 bases). From germline, CDR1 is SGDLS and CDR2 YYNGEE. The CDR3 runs 15 residues. The ends were cut back, 4 bases at V and 0 bases at J, with 11 bases in the middle. Supplemented by reference TRBV9 and TRBJ2-1, the full variable domain reads DSGVTQTPKHLITATGQRVTLRCSPRSGDLSVYWYQQSLDQGLQFLIQYYNGEERAKGNILERFSAQQFPDLHSELNLSSLELGDSALYFCASSLRTDSYNEQFFGPGTRLTVL.

This sequence joins TRBV7-9 and TRBJ1-4; no clear D. Germline-derived CDR1 and CDR2 are SEHNR and FQNEAQ (reference sequence). V lost 5 bases to trimming and J lost 0 bases, with 13 bases between them. The CDR3 extends over 16 amino acids. This chain's CDR3 is CASSLTRPATNEKLFF. CDR3 bases: TGTGCCAGCAGCCTGACAAGGCCCGCAACTAATGAAAAACTGTTTTTT.

The chain combines TRBV5-1 with TRBJ2-7, with D tentatively TRBD2 (5 bases). The CDR3 totals 13 residues. Trimming took off 2 bases at V and 4 bases at J, with 10 bases between the two ends. Germline V lookup: CDR1 SGHRS, CDR2 YFSETQ. CDR3 sequence reads: CASSFRELYEQYF. DNA for the CDR3: TGCGCCAGCAGCTTCCGGGAACTATACGAGCAGTACTTC. The full variable domain, in which reference TRBV5-1 and TRBJ2-7 provide the parts outside the CDR3, is KAGVTQTPRYLIKTRGQQVTLSCSPISGHRSVSWYQQTPGQGLQFLFEYFSETQRNKGNFPGRFSGRQFSNSRSEMNVSTLELGDSALYLCASSFRELYEQYFGPGTRLTVT.

This clone was observed a handful of times. The V gene is TRBV9, the J gene TRBJ2-3, with 9 bases lining up with TRBD2. With V trimmed by 2 bases and J by 2 bases, 3 bases remained unmatched. Germline CDR1 reads SGDLS; CDR2 reads YYNGEE. CDR3 length: 15 amino acids. CDR3 in DNA: TGTGCCAGCAGCGTCGGGACTAGCCACACAGATACGCAGTATTTT. Amino acids: CASSVGTSHTDTQYF.

The CDR3: CASNRGGYYEQYF. CDR3 in DNA: TGTGCCAGCAACAGGGGGGGGTACTACGAGCAGTACTTC. The chain links TRBV2 to TRBJ2-7, with a weak D call TRBD1 (8 bases). The germline CDR1 and CDR2 sequences are SNHLY and FYNNEI. The V gene lost 7 bases and the J gene lost 3 bases, with 13 bases spanning the gap. This CDR3 is 13 amino acids long.

This clone appeared once. The J gene is TRBJ1-2, the V gene TRBV4-1; 7 nucleotides match TRBD1. Per germline, CDR1 MGHRA and CDR2 YSYEKL. V trimming: 8 bases; J trimming: 2 bases; junction bases outside the gene matches: 14. The CDR3 covers 16 residues. The CDR3 loop reads CASSILGGAINYGYTF. CDR3 in DNA: TGCGCCAGCTCCATTCTAGGGGGCGCGATCAACTATGGCTACACCTTC.

The rearrangement uses TRBV28 and TRBJ2-3; 9 bases map to TRBD2. The trim removed 3 bases at V and 4 bases at J, leaving 11 bases unmatched. CDR3 length: 17 residues. Germline V gives CDR1 MDHEN, CDR2 SYDVKM. The CDR3 loop is CASSLGGPAGGPDTQYF. The CDR3, as DNA: TGTGCCAGCAGTTTGGGTGGGCCAGCGGGGGGCCCAGATACGCAGTATTTT.

The chain couples TRBV6-6 to TRBJ1-6; unclear D gene. The V end lost 2 bases, the J end lost 5 bases, and 7 bases lay between the germline ends. The CDR3 sequence is 14 residues long. Per germline, CDR1 MNHNY and CDR2 SVGAGI (reference sequence). CDR3: CASSYGSDNSPLHF. CDR3 DNA: TGTGCCAGCAGTTACGGTAGTGATAATTCACCCCTCCACTTT.

CDR3 bases: TGTGCCAGCAGCTCCTTCGGACAGAGCCAAGAGACCCAGTACTTC. It translates to CASSSFGQSQETQYF. The V call is TRBV7-6, the J call TRBJ2-5; TRBD1 is a possible D gene (6 bases). This CDR3 region has 15 residues. Germline V CDR1 and CDR2: SGHVS, FNYEAQ. The V end was cut by 4 bases, the J end by 1 base, with 13 bases between. Filled out from reference TRBV7-6 and TRBJ2-5, the complete variable domain reads GAGVSQSPRYKVTKRGQDVALRCDPISGHVSLYWYRQALGQGPEFLTYFNYEAQQDKSGLPNDRFSAERPEGSISTLTIQRTEQRDSAMYRCASSSFGQSQETQYFGPGTRLLVL.

This chain joins TRBV4-1 and TRBJ2-4; D gene uncertain. V dropped 2 bases and J dropped 1 base, with 12 bases sitting between them. Germline CDR1 is MGHRA and CDR2 is YSYEKL. The length of the CDR3 is 16 residues. CDR3: CASSQSPAAAKNIQYF. For the CDR3, the DNA is TGCGCCAGCAGCCAATCCCCTGCTGCGGCCAAAAACATTCAGTACTTC.

The chain combines TRBV10-3 with TRBJ2-5, with no clear D. V lost 10 bases and J lost 5, with 17 bases in between. In germline, CDR1 is ENHRY, CDR2 SYGVKD. This CDR3 has 13 amino acids. CDR3 bases: TGTGCCAGCGCCTGGCAGCCCAGGGAGACCCAGTACTTC. The encoded protein is CASAWQPRETQYF.

This chain links TRBV5-4 with TRBJ2-3; TRBD2 agrees at 10 bases. CDR1 and CDR2 (germline): SGHNT, YYREEE (reference sequence). J gave up 3 bases and V 5 bases, and 6 bases lay outside the gene matches. The CDR3 runs to 15 residues. The CDR3 DNA sequence: TGTGCCAGCAGGAGTAGCGGGGGGCCGACAGATACGCAGTATTTT. Translation: CASRSSGGPTDTQYF.

V usage is TRBV30 and J usage is TRBJ1-1, with unresolved D. Germline-derived CDR1 and CDR2 are GTSNPN and SVGIG (reference sequence). With 0 bases removed from V and 1 base from J, the gap between germline ends came to 12 bases. This CDR3 comprises 15 residues. As DNA, the CDR3 is TGTGCCTGGAGTGTAAAGAGGGCAGGGAACACTGAAGCTTTCTTT. It specifies CAWSVKRAGNTEAFF.

The chain combines TRBV5-1 with TRBJ2-1; D is undetermined. The germline V gene has CDR1 SGHRS and CDR2 YFSETQ. This CDR3 has 15 amino acids. V was shortened by 0 bases and J by 3 bases, with 10 bases between the two germline ends. The CDR3 region is CASSLGARNYNEQFF. The CDR3 coding sequence is TGCGCCAGCAGCTTGGGGGCACGAAACTACAATGAGCAGTTCTTC.

The V call is TRBV2, the J call TRBJ2-3; 7 bases line up with TRBD2. The trim removed 8 bases at V and 0 bases at J, leaving 8 bases unmatched. The CDR3 runs to 15 residues. Germline loops: CDR1 SNHLY, CDR2 FYNNEI. CDR3 sequence: CASEERGASTDTQYF. The CDR3 nucleotides read TGTGCCAGCGAAGAGCGGGGCGCTAGCACAGATACGCAGTATTTT. The whole variable domain, filled in from reference TRBV2 and TRBJ2-3, reads EPEVTQTPSHQVTQMGQEVILRCVPISNHLYFYWYRQILGQKVEFLVSFYNNEISEKSEIFDDQFSVERPDGSNFTLKIRSTKLEDSAMYFCASEERGASTDTQYFGPGTRLTVL.

There are a few counts of this clone. This chain uses TRBV18 with TRBJ2-1; 9 nucleotides agree with TRBD2. Germline lookup yields CDR1 KGHSH and CDR2 LQKENI. The J segment lost 3 bases and the V segment lost 2 bases, leaving 5 bases of the junction unmatched. This CDR3 comprises 16 residues. In DNA form, the CDR3 reads TGTGCCAGCTCACCAACAGCGGGGGGCCACTACAATGAGCAGTTCTTC. Encoded protein: CASSPTAGGHYNEQFF.

This chain uses TRBV15 with TRBJ2-5; D remains ambiguous. The CDR3 has 15 residues. V gave up 0 bases and J gave up 0 bases, with 8 bases separating them. Germline V CDR1 and CDR2: LNHNV, YYDKDF (reference sequence). The CDR3 loop reads CATSRDPSDQETQYF. CDR3 DNA: TGTGCCACCAGCAGAGATCCCAGCGACCAAGAGACCCAGTACTTC.

The chain is built from TRBV4-3 and TRBJ2-7; 10 bases map to TRBD2. The CDR3 loop spans 17 amino acids. The germline V gene has CDR1 LGHNA and CDR2 YSLEER. The junction had 11 bases not matched to a gene; V was cut back by 1 base and J by 5 bases. This CDR3 reads CASSQVVSAGGRHEQYF. CDR3 in DNA: TGCGCCAGCAGCCAAGTCGTTTCAGCGGGGGGGCGTCACGAGCAGTACTTC.

The V and J genes are TRBV7-2 and TRBJ1-2, with D hard to call. The CDR3 totals 12 residues. The V end was cut by 4 bases, the J end by 1 base, with 4 bases between. Germline-derived CDR1 and CDR2 are SGHTA and FQGNSA. CDR3 in DNA: TGTGCCAGCAGCTCGTATAACTATGGCTACACCTTC. It codes for CASSSYNYGYTF.

This clone was found a few times. The chain has TRBV28 and TRBJ2-2, with a weak D call TRBD1 (6 bases). Trimming pared 9 bases from V and 3 bases from J, leaving 14 bases between. Germline values: CDR1 MDHEN, CDR2 SYDVKM. The CDR3 runs 14 residues. The CDR3 loop is CASRPQGYTGELFF. In DNA form, the CDR3 reads TGTGCCAGTAGACCTCAGGGGTACACCGGGGAGCTGTTTTTT.

J is TRBJ2-3 and V is TRBV7-2; tentative D call: TRBD2 (6 bases). From germline, CDR1 is SGHTA and CDR2 FQGNSA. The CDR3 spans 17 residues. V was pared by 1 base and J by 0 bases, with 14 bases between. CDR3 protein: CASSLVSTGLSTDTQYF. The CDR3 DNA follows: TGTGCCAGCAGCTTAGTAAGCACGGGACTCAGCACAGATACGCAGTATTTT.

This clone turned up a few times. This chain connects TRBV19 to TRBJ1-5; D not resolved. The CDR3 consists of 15 residues. Trimming pared 11 bases from V and 7 bases from J, leaving 24 bases between. Germline V lookup: CDR1 LNHDA, CDR2 SQIVND (reference sequence). The CDR3 here is CAPSSGRVGLQPQHF. DNA of the CDR3: TGTGCCCCCTCGAGTGGTAGGGTTGGACTGCAGCCCCAGCATTTT. Filled out from reference TRBV19 and TRBJ1-5, the complete variable domain reads DGGITQSPKYLFRKEGQNVTLSCEQNLNHDAMYWYRQDPGQGLRLIYYSQIVNDFQKGDIAEGYSVSREKKESFPLTVTSAQKNPTAFYLCAPSSGRVGLQPQHFGDGTRLSIL.

This chain uses TRBV28 with TRBJ2-7; 7 positions match TRBD1. The ends lost 6 bases at V and 4 bases at J; junction bases unmatched: 9. Germline V gene data show CDR1 as MDHEN and CDR2 as SYDVKM. CDR3 length: 14 residues. The CDR3 DNA reads as TGTGCCAGCAGAGTACAGGGGAAGGTGTACGAGCAGTACTTC. Translating gives CASRVQGKVYEQYF.